This TCR beta chain was profiled in a study of T cells in Graves' hyperthyroidism and ophthalmopathy. Researchers amplified the TCR beta CDR3 regions from RNA transcripts. An initial round of RT-PCR targeting the TCR CDR3 relied on the HTBI primer set. MiXCR, run by TCRdb on the multiplex PCR reads, gives a single entry per CDR3 protein. This table has 500,000 to 750,000 distinct CDR3 sequences, 11% to 15% appearing once. This clonotype was detected many times. CDR1 is SGHVS, CDR2 FQNEAQ, per germline. The CDR3 length is 22 residues. Germline trimming cut 2 bases from V and 0 bases from J; bases unmatched to any gene: 15.

This receptor was taken from a woman under 30 with Graves' ophthalmopathy. The sample consisted of blood. V and J are TRBV7-8 and TRBJ2-2; 13 bases align to TRBD2. Here the CDR3 reads CASSLIMGTGTSGIPNTGELFF. CDR3 DNA sequence: TGTGCCAGCAGCTTAATTATGGGGACCGGGACTAGCGGGATCCCGAACACCGGGGAGCTGTTTTTT.